Presented here are 27 T cell receptor beta chains from one specimen sequenced in a study of cytomegalovirus exposure and HLA in healthy donors. Vbeta (60) and Jbeta (13) primers were used in the PCR. Assay: immunoSEQ multiplex PCR; the TCRdb copy retains only in-frame clones and omits some. The data show about 94,000 clones, roughly 75% seen once. The sequenced sample consisted of PBMCs. Every receptor here comes from a woman aged 55-69 years in good health and CMV-seronegative.

The chain couples TRBV6-1 to TRBJ2-5; 10 bases are a match to TRBD2. CDR3 size: 15 residues. In germline, CDR1 is MNHNS, CDR2 SASEGT. V dropped 6 bases and J dropped 4; count of bases not matched to a gene: 8. For the CDR3, the DNA is TGTGCCAGCAGCCCAGCGGGGGGGCCAGTAGAGACCCAGTACTTC. Protein: CASSPAGGPVETQYF.

This chain connects TRBV5-1 to TRBJ2-5; D unclear. Trimming left V 4 bases short and J 1 base short, with 14 bases between. Germline assignment: CDR1 SGHRS and CDR2 YFSETQ. The CDR3 is 15 amino acids. The DNA of the CDR3 is TGCGCCAGCAGCCCGACCCCACCGGGCCAAGAGACCCAGTACTTC. Translating it yields CASSPTPPGQETQYF.

This chain joins TRBV7-9 and TRBJ2-3; D possibly corresponds to TRBD1 (6 bases). V gave up 4 bases and J gave up 8 bases, with 16 bases separating them. CDR3 size: 14 residues. Germline assignment: CDR1 SEHNR and CDR2 FQNEAQ (reference sequence). In DNA form, the CDR3 reads TGTGCCAGCAGCTCCGACTCAGGGGTTAGTACGCAGTATTTT. Translated: CASSSDSGVSTQYF.

This chain uses TRBV5-8 with TRBJ2-2, with TRBD1 identical over 7 bases. Germline values: CDR1 SGHTS, CDR2 YDEGEE. Trimming removed 3 bases from V and 5 bases from J; junction bases left unmatched: 13. The CDR3 contains 17 residues. In DNA form, the CDR3 reads TGTGCCAGCAGCTCACAAATAAGGACAGGCTTAACCGGGGAGCTGTTTTTT. Its protein product is CASSSQIRTGLTGELFF.

This chain uses TRBV5-6 with TRBJ2-7, with a weak D call TRBD2 (6 bases). The CDR3 has 13 amino acids. The V end lost 4 bases, the J end lost 9 bases, and 17 bases lay between the germline ends. Germline CDR1 SGHDT, CDR2 YYEEEE. The CDR3 is CASSREPPGGQYF. CDR3 sequence (DNA): TGTGCCAGCAGCCGGGAGCCCCCCGGGGGGCAGTACTTC.

J is TRBJ1-1 and V is TRBV19, with D unresolved. The CDR3 totals 13 residues. Trimming took 6 bases from V and 8 from J, leaving 16 bases between them. CDR1 is LNHDA and CDR2 is SQIVND in the germline V gene (reference sequence). CDR3 coding DNA: TGTGCCAGTAGCCCTCTGACACCAAACGAAGCTTTCTTT. Translated, it gives CASSPLTPNEAFF.

In its sample, this clone was seen a few times. The chain recombines TRBV29-1 with TRBJ2-7; a possible D gene is TRBD1 (6 bases). V was cut by 4 bases and J by 7 bases, with 17 bases left in between. The germline CDR1 and CDR2 sequences are SQVTM and ANQGSEA. The CDR3 runs to 13 residues. CDR3 nucleotide sequence: TGCAGCGTTGTTGGCAGGGGCCCCCTAGAGCAGTACTTC. It codes for CSVVGRGPLEQYF.

The chain recombines TRBV27 with TRBJ1-2; D possibly corresponds to TRBD1 (5 bases). This CDR3 region has 12 residues. The V end was cut by 6 bases, the J end by 7 bases, with 12 bases between. CDR1 is MNHEY and CDR2 is SMNVEV in the germline V gene (reference sequence). This CDR3 is CASSPGTSGYTF. As DNA, the CDR3 is TGTGCCAGCAGCCCCGGGACTTCTGGCTACACCTTC.

In this sample, this clone turned up once. The chain has TRBV19 and TRBJ2-7; D is uncertain. Germline CDR1 reads LNHDA; CDR2 reads SQIVND (reference sequence). This CDR3 spans 13 amino acids. V lost 6 bases, J lost 4 bases, and 13 bases lay in between. In DNA form, the CDR3 reads TGTGCCAGTAGGGGCCCGCCCCTATACGAGCAGTACTTC. It encodes CASRGPPLYEQYF.

This clone is a singleton in its sample. The chain links TRBV5-6 to TRBJ1-3; D perhaps matches TRBD1 (6 bases). V was clipped by 2 bases and J by 0 bases, with 9 bases between them. Germline loops: CDR1 SGHDT, CDR2 YYEEEE. This CDR3 spans 15 amino acids. CDR3 region: CASSFDRFSGNTIYF. The CDR3 nucleotides read TGTGCCAGCAGCTTCGACAGGTTCTCTGGAAACACCATATATTTT. The complete variable domain, with remaining parts taken from reference TRBV5-6 and TRBJ1-3, reads DAGVTQSPTHLIKTRGQQVTLRCSPKSGHDTVSWYQQALGQGPQFIFQYYEEEERQRGNFPDRFSGHQFPNYSSELNVNALLLGDSALYLCASSFDRFSGNTIYFGEGSWLTVV.

The chain recombines TRBV7-9 with TRBJ1-6; perhaps TRBD1 as D (6 bases). CDR3 length: 14 amino acids. Trimming cost V 2 bases and J 5 bases, with 7 bases left between them. Germline loops: CDR1 SEHNR, CDR2 FQNEAQ (reference sequence). CDR3 region: CASSLSGDNSPLHF. The DNA of the CDR3 is TGTGCCAGCAGCTTATCAGGGGATAATTCACCCCTCCACTTT.

This clone was counted a few times. The V call is TRBV4-1, the J call TRBJ1-4; D gene uncertain. The CDR3 extends over 15 amino acids. Germline V gives CDR1 MGHRA, CDR2 YSYEKL. V lost 1 base to trimming and J lost 8 bases, with 14 bases between them. The DNA for the CDR3 is TGCGCCAGCAGCCAAGCCCTCCAAAAGCCGGAAAAACTGTTTTTT. Translation: CASSQALQKPEKLFF.

This clone was recorded once. This chain uses TRBV7-2 with TRBJ2-1; 11 positions agree with TRBD2. The CDR3 is 15 amino acids. After removal of 4 bases from V and 6 bases from J, the junction contained 5 bases not matched to a gene. CDR1 and CDR2 from the germline V gene are SGHTA and FQGNSA. The CDR3 spells CASSYSGGAGNEQFF. The CDR3 region has the DNA TGTGCCAGCAGCTATAGCGGGGGGGCTGGCAATGAGCAGTTCTTC.

V is TRBV6-5 and J is TRBJ2-1; TRBD1 aligns across 7 bases. This CDR3 has 12 residues. V dropped 7 bases and J dropped 7; count of bases not matched to a gene: 4. Germline loops: CDR1 MNHEY, CDR2 SVGAGI. CDR3 sequence reads: CASTQTGNEQFF. CDR3 in DNA: TGTGCCAGCACCCAGACAGGGAATGAGCAGTTCTTC.

CDR3 protein: CASSLTGGSAKNIQYF. For the CDR3, the DNA is TGTGCCAGCAGTTTAACGGGGGGCTCTGCCAAAAACATTCAGTACTTC. The chain carries TRBV28 and TRBJ2-4, with TRBD2 as a possible D gene (7 bases). The germline CDR1 and CDR2 sequences are MDHEN and SYDVKM. V shed 2 bases and J shed 1 base, with 12 bases lying between them. The CDR3 sequence is 16 residues long.

This chain connects TRBV6-5 to TRBJ1-2; 7 bases agree with TRBD1. CDR3 length: 13 residues. The germline V gene encodes CDR1 MNHEY and CDR2 SVGAGI. V trimming: 0 bases; J trimming: 10 bases; junction bases outside the gene matches: 5. The CDR3 loop is CASSYSRQGDYTF. CDR3 DNA sequence: TGTGCCAGCAGTTACTCGCGACAGGGCGACTACACCTTC.

This chain connects TRBV11-2 to TRBJ2-7; 7 nucleotides line up with TRBD1. The CDR3 loop spans 16 amino acids. CDR1 is SGHAT, CDR2 FQNNGV, per germline. V shed 6 bases, J shed 0 bases, and the junction held 11 bases outside the gene matches. This chain's CDR3 is CASSLAPTGISYEQYF. In nucleotides, the CDR3 is TGTGCCAGCAGTTTGGCCCCGACAGGGATCTCCTACGAGCAGTACTTC.

This chain links TRBV9 with TRBJ1-2, with 9 bases aligning to TRBD1. Germline V gene data show CDR1 as SGDLS and CDR2 as YYNGEE. J lost 6 bases, V lost 3 bases, and 9 bases had no gene match. CDR3 length: 15 residues. CDR3 DNA sequence: TGTGCCAGCAGCGGGGGACAGGGTCTATTTGATGGCTACACCTTC. Translation: CASSGGQGLFDGYTF.

The V gene is TRBV4-1, the J gene TRBJ2-7, with TRBD1 matching over 7 bases. The CDR3 has 16 residues. V dropped 0 bases and J dropped 5; count of bases not matched to a gene: 10. From germline, CDR1 is MGHRA and CDR2 YSYEKL. The CDR3 coding sequence is TGCGCCAGCAGCCAAGAAGACGGCGACAGGGCCCACGAGCAGTACTTC. It specifies CASSQEDGDRAHEQYF.

This sequence joins TRBV15 and TRBJ1-5; D gene ambiguous. The CDR3 spans 12 residues. Trimming stripped 0 bases from V and 13 bases from J, with 10 bases between. CDR1 and CDR2 (germline): LNHNV, YYDKDF (reference sequence). The CDR3 is CATSREGALQHF. CDR3 DNA: TGTGCCACCAGCAGAGAAGGAGCATTGCAGCATTTT. Full variable domain (missing parts from reference TRBV15 and TRBJ1-5): DAMVIQNPRYQVTQFGKPVTLSCSQTLNHNVMYWYQQKSSQAPKLLFHYYDKDFNNEADTPDNFQSRRPNTSFCFLDIRSPGLGDTAMYLCATSREGALQHFGDGTRLSIL.

The chain has TRBV5-5 and TRBJ1-5, with D unclear. This CDR3 spans 15 amino acids. The germline gives CDR1 SGHKS, CDR2 YYEKEE (reference sequence). V shed 0 bases and J shed 4 bases, with 11 bases lying between them. In nucleotides, the CDR3 is TGTGCCAGCAGCTTGGAAGGCAGACTTAATCAGCCCCAGCATTTT. Translation: CASSLEGRLNQPQHF.

This clone turned up a few times. Other DNA sequences in the sample encode the same CDR3. Written as DNA, the CDR3 is TGTGCCAGCAGTTTAGGGCAGATTAATGAAAAACTGTTTTTT. Translated: CASSLGQINEKLFF. The chain employs TRBV28 and TRBJ1-4; D gene ambiguous. The CDR3 loop spans 14 amino acids. Germline loops: CDR1 MDHEN, CDR2 SYDVKM. Trimming cost V 2 bases and J 4 bases, with 8 bases left between them.

This rearrangement joins TRBV18 to TRBJ1-5; 8 nucleotides agree with TRBD1. V gave up 5 bases and J gave up 0 bases; unmatched junction bases: 9. This CDR3 spans 17 amino acids. The germline V gene encodes CDR1 KGHSH and CDR2 LQKENI. The CDR3 region has the DNA TGTGCCAGCTCATCGACAGGGGCGGGGGTTAGCAATCAGCCCCAGCATTTT. It is translated as CASSSTGAGVSNQPQHF.

The V gene is TRBV19, the J gene TRBJ2-2; D possibly corresponds to TRBD1 (5 bases). The CDR3 has 14 amino acids. Trimming removed 7 bases from V and 0 bases from J, with 9 bases in between. CDR1 and CDR2 (germline): LNHDA, SQIVND (reference sequence). CDR3 residues: CASKQGPNTGELFF. In DNA, the CDR3 is TGTGCCAGTAAGCAGGGTCCGAACACCGGGGAGCTGTTTTTT.

This chain joins TRBV10-2 and TRBJ2-5; D may be TRBD1 (6 bases). There are 15 residues in the CDR3. The germline CDR1 and CDR2 sequences are WSHSY and SAAADI. V lost 0 bases and J lost 1, with 9 bases in between. The CDR3 spells CASSESRGGQETQYF. The CDR3 nucleotides read TGCGCCAGCAGTGAGTCTAGAGGGGGCCAAGAGACCCAGTACTTC.

The rearrangement joins TRBV19 to TRBJ1-2; D uncertain. Trimming shortened V by 3 bases and J by 4 bases, and 6 bases separated the two germline ends. CDR3 length: 12 residues. CDR1 is LNHDA, CDR2 SQIVND, per germline (reference sequence). CDR3 nucleotide sequence: TGTGCCAGTAGTATTTACAGCTATGGCTACACCTTC. Protein: CASSIYSYGYTF.

CDR3: CASSTQGLAGGYEQYF. In DNA form, the CDR3 reads TGTGCCAGCAGTACTCAGGGACTAGCGGGAGGGTACGAGCAGTACTTC. The chain uses TRBV28 and TRBJ2-7; 16 nucleotides agree with TRBD2. J was trimmed by 4 bases and V by 5 bases; bases with no gene match: 5. CDR3 length: 16 residues. Germline V gene data show CDR1 as MDHEN and CDR2 as SYDVKM.